This T cell receptor (beta chain) is from a study of early T cells in non-severe SARS-CoV-2 infection. This CDR3 has 15 amino acids. Trimming at V came to 4 bases and at J to 4 bases, leaving 10 bases not matched to a gene. The V gene's germline CDR1 is MGHRA and CDR2 YSYEKL. A single record per CDR3 protein comes from TCRdb applying MiXCR to the 5' RACE reads. The sample lists about 53,000 distinct CDR3 sequences; 12% were seen once. The clonotype was recovered from an adult who was a healthcare worker with PCR-confirmed SARS-CoV-2 infection or an uninfected control (not recorded which). The chain uses TRBV4-1 and TRBJ2-7; TRBD1 agrees at 7 bases. The source was whole blood, collected at baseline. CDR3 region: CASSRVRQGEYEQYF. CDR3 bases: TGCGCCAGCAGCCGAGTCAGACAGGGAGAATACGAGCAGTACTTC.